Shown below are 23 T cell receptor beta chains from a single sample sequenced in a study of CD8 T cell repertoires and HIV-1 epitope variants. No antigens are known for them. Here immunoSEQ multiplex PCR was the method, and the copy in TCRdb shows in-frame clones only, minus some. The sample shows about 6,000 clones, 50% to 70% of them seen only once. The sample comprised cultured CD8+ T cells derived from PBMCs. All receptors derive from a male donor with HIV.

V gene TRBV6-6 combines with J gene TRBJ1-5; no clear D. The CDR3 totals 16 residues. V gave up 4 bases and J gave up 0 bases, with 13 bases separating them. Germline values: CDR1 MNHNY, CDR2 SVGAGI (reference sequence). The CDR3 reads CASSLTENYSNQPQHF. CDR3 nucleotide sequence: TGTGCCAGCAGTTTAACAGAGAATTATAGCAATCAGCCCCAGCATTTT.

V is TRBV28 and J is TRBJ2-3, with D possibly TRBD1 on 7 matching bases. The ends were cut back, 3 bases at V and 2 bases at J, with 18 bases in the middle. From germline, CDR1 is MDHEN and CDR2 SYDVKM. The CDR3 runs 17 residues. CDR3 sequence reads: CASSLEGTDSFTDTQYF. In nucleotides, the CDR3 is TGTGCCAGCAGTTTGGAGGGGACAGACTCATTCACAGATACGCAGTATTTT.

A few counts support this clone. The chain links TRBV27 to TRBJ2-7, with a weak D call TRBD2 (6 bases). The CDR3 has 16 amino acids. Germline assignment: CDR1 MNHEY and CDR2 SMNVEV (reference sequence). Trimming shortened V by 0 bases and J by 1 base, and 13 bases separated the two germline ends. In nucleotides, the CDR3 is TGTGCCAGCAGTTTATCGTCGCGCGGGAATTCCTACGAGCAGTACTTC. It translates to CASSLSSRGNSYEQYF.

With regard to this clone: The CDR3 ends on some other residue instead of the conserved phenylalanine or tryptophan, so this is likely a read error. The chain carries TRBV6-6 and TRBJ1-2; maybe TRBD1 (6 bases). Germline V gives CDR1 MNHNY, CDR2 SVGAGI (reference sequence). The CDR3 runs 15 residues. Trimming shortened V by 5 bases and J by 8 bases, and 21 bases separated the two germline ends. CDR3 DNA sequence: TGTGCCAGCAGTCCCTACGGACAGACACCAGGGGGCTACACCCTC. It specifies CASSPYGQTPGGYTL.

The chain uses TRBV19 and TRBJ2-7; a possible D gene is TRBD1 (6 bases). The CDR3 consists of 14 residues. Trimming took 3 bases from V and 3 from J, leaving 12 bases between them. CDR1 and CDR2 from the germline V gene are LNHDA and SQIVND (reference sequence). The chain's CDR3 is CASSIVAGDYEQYF. CDR3 nucleotides: TGTGCCAGTAGTATCGTAGCAGGGGACTACGAGCAGTACTTC.

The genes are TRBV5-1 and TRBJ2-3, with D perhaps matching TRBD2 (5 bases). CDR1 SGHRS and CDR2 YFSETQ come from the germline V gene. V shed 4 bases and J shed 6 bases, with 15 bases lying between them. The CDR3 sequence is 14 residues long. The CDR3 region is CASSHYGGGDTQYF. CDR3 coding DNA: TGCGCCAGCAGCCACTACGGAGGTGGCGATACGCAGTATTTT.

The rearrangement uses TRBV27 and TRBJ1-2; D may be TRBD1 (6 bases). Germline V lookup: CDR1 MNHEY, CDR2 SMNVEV (reference sequence). Trimming stripped 5 bases from V and 4 bases from J, with 14 bases between. The CDR3 covers 14 residues. CDR3 in DNA: TGTGCCAGCAGTGGGGCAGGACAGAGCTATGGCTACACCTTC. Protein: CASSGAGQSYGYTF.

The V call is TRBV5-8, the J call TRBJ2-3; TRBD2 matches at 10 bases. With V trimmed by 4 bases and J by 3 bases, 8 bases remained unmatched. The CDR3 has 16 residues. CDR1 is SGHTS and CDR2 is YDEGEE in the germline V gene. The DNA for the CDR3 is TGTGCCAGCAGCCCCACTAGCGGGAAAGATACAGATACGCAGTATTTT. Protein product: CASSPTSGKDTDTQYF.

The V and J genes are TRBV11-1 and TRBJ2-1, with 8 bases matching TRBD2. Germline lookup yields CDR1 SGHAT and CDR2 FQDESV (reference sequence). This CDR3 comprises 14 residues. With V trimmed by 4 bases and J by 8 bases, 7 bases remained unmatched. The CDR3 nucleotides read TGTGCCAGCAGCTCTTCCCGGGGGGGAGATGAGCAGTTCTTC. Protein product: CASSSSRGGDEQFF.

This clone was detected only a few times. The J gene is TRBJ2-7, the V gene TRBV28; D tentatively reads TRBD1 or TRBD2 (5 bases each). Germline CDR1 is MDHEN and CDR2 is SYDVKM. V shed 4 bases and J shed 1 base, with 17 bases lying between them. The CDR3 covers 16 residues. Written as DNA, the CDR3 is TGTGCCAGCAGTTCTCCTTGGGACGGTAGGTCCTACGAGCAGTACTTC. This codes for CASSSPWDGRSYEQYF.

This clone was counted a few times. J is TRBJ2-7 and V is TRBV6-5; 9 bases are a match to TRBD2. The trim removed 0 bases at V and 0 bases at J, leaving 3 bases unmatched. The CDR3 has 16 amino acids. Germline assignment: CDR1 MNHEY and CDR2 SVGAGI. The DNA of the CDR3 is TGTGCCAGCAGTTACTCGACTAGCGGATTCTCCTACGAGCAGTACTTC. The encoded protein is CASSYSTSGFSYEQYF.

The rearrangement uses TRBV29-1 and TRBJ1-1; possible D gene TRBD1, 5 bases. The germline gives CDR1 SQVTM, CDR2 ANQGSEA. The CDR3 is made up of 14 amino acids. V shed 7 bases and J shed 0 bases, with 15 bases lying between them. CDR3 nucleotides: TGCAGCGCATCCCTGACAGATATGAACACTGAAGCTTTCTTT. Translation: CSASLTDMNTEAFF.

This clone was counted a few times. The chain has TRBV7-6 and TRBJ1-5; 7 nucleotides line up with TRBD1. From germline, CDR1 is SGHVS and CDR2 FNYEAQ. The CDR3 runs to 15 residues. Germline trimming cut 1 base from V and 8 bases from J; bases unmatched to any gene: 8. The CDR3 nucleotides read TGTGCCAGCAGCTTAGGGGAGGGGGCTAATGAGCCCCAGCATTTT. Its protein product is CASSLGEGANEPQHF.

The chain links TRBV4-3 to TRBJ2-3, with 8 bases fitting TRBD1. CDR3 length: 15 amino acids. Trimming at V came to 4 bases and at J to 2 bases, leaving 5 bases not matched to a gene. Germline loops: CDR1 LGHNA, CDR2 YSLEER. CDR3 sequence: CASSLRTGITDTQYF. The CDR3 coding sequence is TGCGCCAGCAGCCTCCGGACAGGGATCACAGATACGCAGTATTTT.

The rearrangement joins TRBV5-6 to TRBJ1-1, with no clear D. Germline V lookup: CDR1 SGHDT, CDR2 YYEEEE. V shed 0 bases and J shed 1 base, with 10 bases lying between them. CDR3 length: 15 amino acids. The CDR3 DNA sequence: TGTGCCAGCAGCTTGGCCCTCTCAGGGAACACTGAAGCTTTCTTT. Protein: CASSLALSGNTEAFF.

This clone qualifies as medium-sized. V and J are TRBV9 and TRBJ1-4, with 7 bases that match TRBD1. V shed 4 bases and J 3 bases; nucleotides not matched to a gene: 6. Per the germline V gene, CDR1 is SGDLS and CDR2 is YYNGEE. CDR3 length equals 15 residues. The CDR3 coding sequence is TGTGCCAGCAGCCCAAGGGACAGTTCTAATGAAAAACTGTTTTTT. This translates into CASSPRDSSNEKLFF.

This clone appeared a few times. The V gene is TRBV28, the J gene TRBJ1-6; D call uncertain. Germline-derived CDR1 and CDR2 are MDHEN and SYDVKM. The CDR3 runs 15 residues. V was cut by 5 bases and J by 8 bases, with 16 bases left in between. In DNA, the CDR3 is TGTGCCAGCAGTCCCTCCCGGGCGTCTCATTCACCCCTCCACTTT. Translation: CASSPSRASHSPLHF.

This chain uses TRBV5-1 with TRBJ2-7; no clear D gene. CDR1 is SGHRS and CDR2 is YFSETQ in the germline V gene. V was cut by 4 bases and J by 5 bases, with 10 bases left in between. The CDR3 runs 12 residues. CDR3 nucleotides: TGCGCCAGCAGCCTCCCCGCCGACGAGCAGTACTTC. The encoded protein is CASSLPADEQYF.

This chain joins TRBV27 and TRBJ2-7, with TRBD1 identical over 7 bases. Germline V lookup: CDR1 MNHEY, CDR2 SMNVEV (reference sequence). This CDR3 has 16 residues. The V gene end was trimmed by 3 bases and the J gene end by 2 bases; junction bases not matched to a gene: 10. The CDR3 region has the DNA TGTGCCAGCAGTTTCTCCGGGACAGAGTTACCCTACGAGCAGTACTTC. It yields the protein CASSFSGTELPYEQYF.

The chain couples TRBV10-3 to TRBJ2-3, with 7 positions matching TRBD2. CDR3 size: 14 residues. After removal of 6 bases from V and 2 bases from J, the junction contained 5 bases not matched to a gene. CDR1 is ENHRY, CDR2 SYGVKD, per germline. The CDR3 here is CAIRPGLHTDTQYF. Here the CDR3 DNA reads TGTGCCATCAGGCCGGGACTACACACAGATACGCAGTATTTT.

V is TRBV28 and J is TRBJ2-7, with D possibly being TRBD1 (5 bases). Trimming shortened V by 3 bases and J by 5 bases, and 14 bases separated the two germline ends. The CDR3 runs to 14 residues. Germline V gene data show CDR1 as MDHEN and CDR2 as SYDVKM. CDR3 bases: TGTGCCAGCAGTTTGCTCGGCAGGGTCCACGAGCAGTACTTC. It is translated as CASSLLGRVHEQYF.

The V call is TRBV5-6, the J call TRBJ1-1, with TRBD1 as a possible D gene (5 bases). The CDR3 is 16 amino acids. Trimming stripped 4 bases from V and 0 bases from J, with 16 bases between. Germline V gene lookup returns CDR1 SGHDT and CDR2 YYEEEE. CDR3 bases: TGTGCCAGCAGCCGTTTGAGACAGCGCATGAACACTGAAGCTTTCTTT. It specifies CASSRLRQRMNTEAFF.

The J gene is TRBJ2-5, the V gene TRBV4-2, with 14 bases lining up with TRBD2. Germline loops: CDR1 LGHNA, CDR2 YNFKEQ. V shed 5 bases and J 1 base; nucleotides not matched to a gene: 12. CDR3 length: 19 amino acids. The CDR3 region has the DNA TGTGCCAGCAGCTCTCGAGACCCCGGGACTAGCGGGGGCCAAGAGACCCAGTACTTC. It is translated as CASSSRDPGTSGGQETQYF.